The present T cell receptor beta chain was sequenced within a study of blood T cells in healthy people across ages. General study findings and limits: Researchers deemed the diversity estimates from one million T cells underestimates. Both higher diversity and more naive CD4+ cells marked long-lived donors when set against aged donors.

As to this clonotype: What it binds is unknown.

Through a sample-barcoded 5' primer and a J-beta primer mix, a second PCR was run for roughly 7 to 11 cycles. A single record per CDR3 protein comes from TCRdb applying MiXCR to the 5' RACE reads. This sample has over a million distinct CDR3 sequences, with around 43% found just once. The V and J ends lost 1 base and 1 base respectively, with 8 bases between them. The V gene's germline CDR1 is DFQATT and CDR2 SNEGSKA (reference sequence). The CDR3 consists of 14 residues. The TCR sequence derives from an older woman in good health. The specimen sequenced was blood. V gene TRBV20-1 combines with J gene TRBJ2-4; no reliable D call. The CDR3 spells CSARGTDAKNIQYF. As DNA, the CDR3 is TGCAGTGCTAGAGGGACCGATGCCAAAAACATTCAGTACTTC.